This T cell receptor (beta chain) was retrieved from a study of blood T cells in healthy people across ages (dated by TCRdb to the mid-2010s). For the wider study: In model experiments, template switching captured roughly one uniquely barcoded TCR beta cDNA molecule for every two T cells. Age-related changes in TCR beta repertoire diversity were measured in the study by deep sequencing normalized with unique cDNA molecular identifiers. Donors were grouped into four age groups: young (average approximately 16 years), middle-aged (roughly 40), aged (over 55) and long-lived (over 80). Donors of different ages were randomly distributed across sequencing lanes to avoid experimental bias. Two additional independent replicas of 1 million unique cDNA reads from the same blood draw were analyzed for two donors (one aged 18 to 29 and one aged 80 or older).

The study at large found these results: Compared with the aged group, the long-lived group had more naive CD4+ T cells, fewer expanded clones and increased TCR diversity, a pattern suggesting age selection. There was a strong correlation between observed TCR beta diversity and the percentage of naive T cells measured by flow cytometry. The CMV infection status of donors was not known, potentially confounding age-related changes in expanded clonotypes. Conclusive comparison of naive and antigen-experienced compartments was prevented by the profiling of bulk unsorted PBMCs. Observed TCR beta diversity per million T cells fell roughly linearly with age, and a significant reduction was already apparent by age approximately 40. Estimates of total diversity from one million sequenced T cells were regarded as lower bounds and underestimates.

Donors were about 36 systemically healthy Caucasian individuals from Russia aged roughly 6 to 90 years. Around 9.8 milliliters of peripheral blood were collected from each donor into EDTA-treated Vacutainer tubes. Ficoll-Paque density-gradient centrifugation was used to isolate PBMCs, with at least 7 million obtained per sample. Trizol reagent was used to extract total RNA from PBMCs, with at least 6 micrograms per sample. For every donor, flow cytometry on a PBMC aliquot measured the percentage of naive CD45RAhigh/CD27high T cells. CDR1 and CDR2 (MDHEN, SYDVKM) derive from the germline V gene. V lost 6 bases and J lost 10 bases, and the count of bases not matched to a germline gene is 11. The CDR3 measures 16 amino acids from cysteine to phenylalanine. Just CDR3 DNA is preserved here, 48 bases in frame from base 1. The method was 5' RACE. For sequencing, an Illumina HiSeq 2500 was employed. A second PCR of roughly 6 to 12 cycles was performed with a sample-barcoded 5' primer and a J-beta primer mix. A template-switch 5' adaptor carrying 12 random nucleotides introduced a unique molecular identifier onto each TCR beta cDNA molecule. Each sample yielded at least 2.5 million CDR3-containing paired-end reads. First-strand cDNA synthesis was performed from all RNA using the Mint cDNA synthesis kit, with priming by a TRBC-specific oligonucleotide. Following uracil-DNA glycosylase treatment, all cDNA underwent a first 18-cycle PCR with the universal primers M1SS and BC2_uni_R. The source study handled its data this way. For normalization, 1 million high-quality reads, each with a distinct molecular identifier, were randomly selected from each sample. Reads with shared molecular identifiers were discarded instead of being binned into consensus sequences. MiTCR, run with a Q25 quality threshold and the strictest error-elimination algorithm, handled CDR3 identification, clonotype clustering and error correction. A nonparametric unseen species model with Euler transformation was used to estimate a lower bound on total TCR beta diversity. The public reads were quality trimmed at Q25 with fastp and then assembled into clones with MiXCR by TCRdb, keeping productive beta chains. CDR3 protein duplicates are merged, each entry listing the most common genes and DNA. Clone size and V and J calls follow TCRdb, not the original study. A total of about 1.7 million distinct CDR3 sequences appear in this sample, roughly 27% of them only once. Roughly 8% of the sample comes from the top ten.

In regard to this clonotype: Its antigen is currently not known. No base qualities exist here, and no much larger clone lies one base off it.

This chain is built from TRBV28 and TRBJ2-1; 14 bases in the junction line up with TRBD2. This clonotype was obtained from a woman in her twenties or thirties in good health. Input material: blood. The DNA sequence is as follows: TGTGCCAGCAGCCAGGGGGGGACTAGCGGGAGAGGGGAGCAGTTCTTC. It specifies CASSQGGTSGRGEQFF.